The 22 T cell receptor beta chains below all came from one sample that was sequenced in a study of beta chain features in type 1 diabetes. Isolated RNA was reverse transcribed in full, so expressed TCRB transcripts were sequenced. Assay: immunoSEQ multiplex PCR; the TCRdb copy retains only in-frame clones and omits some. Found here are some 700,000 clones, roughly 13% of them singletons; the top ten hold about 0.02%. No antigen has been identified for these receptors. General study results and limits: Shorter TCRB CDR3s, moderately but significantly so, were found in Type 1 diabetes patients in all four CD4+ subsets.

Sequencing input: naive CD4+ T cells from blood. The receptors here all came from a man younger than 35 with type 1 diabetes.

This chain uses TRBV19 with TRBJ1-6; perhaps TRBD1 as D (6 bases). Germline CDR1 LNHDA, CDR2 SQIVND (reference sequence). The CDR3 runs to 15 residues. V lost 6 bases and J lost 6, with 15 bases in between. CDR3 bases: TGTGCCAGTAGAGGAGGAGCAGGGGTTAATTCACCCCTCCACTTT. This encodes CASRGGAGVNSPLHF. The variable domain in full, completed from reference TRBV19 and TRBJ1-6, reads DGGITQSPKYLFRKEGQNVTLSCEQNLNHDAMYWYRQDPGQGLRLIYYSQIVNDFQKGDIAEGYSVSREKKESFPLTVTSAQKNPTAFYLCASRGGAGVNSPLHFGNGTRLTVT.

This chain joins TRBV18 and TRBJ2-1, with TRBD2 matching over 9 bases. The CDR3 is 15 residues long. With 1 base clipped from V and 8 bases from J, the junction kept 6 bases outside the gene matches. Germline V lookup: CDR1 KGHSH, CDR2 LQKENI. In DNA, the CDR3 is TGTGCCAGCTCACCACGGGTAGCGGGGGCGGATGAGCAGTTCTTC. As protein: CASSPRVAGADEQFF.

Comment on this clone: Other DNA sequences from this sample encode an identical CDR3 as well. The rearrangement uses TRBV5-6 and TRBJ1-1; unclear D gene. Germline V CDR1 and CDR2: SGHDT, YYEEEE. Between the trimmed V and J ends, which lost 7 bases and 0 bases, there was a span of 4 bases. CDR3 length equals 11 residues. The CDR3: CASSLNTEAFF. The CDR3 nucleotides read TGTGCCAGCTCACTGAACACTGAAGCTTTCTTT.

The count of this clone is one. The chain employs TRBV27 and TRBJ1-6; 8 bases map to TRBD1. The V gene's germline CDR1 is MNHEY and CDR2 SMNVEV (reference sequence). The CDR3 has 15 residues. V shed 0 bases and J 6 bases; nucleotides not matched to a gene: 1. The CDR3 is CASSLSDRVNSPLHF. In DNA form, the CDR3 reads TGTGCCAGCAGTTTATCGGACAGGGTTAATTCACCCCTCCACTTT.

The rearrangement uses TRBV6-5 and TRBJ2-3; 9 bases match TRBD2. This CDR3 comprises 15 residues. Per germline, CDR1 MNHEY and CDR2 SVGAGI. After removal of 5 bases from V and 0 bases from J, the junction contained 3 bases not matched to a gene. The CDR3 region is CASSPLAGSTDTQYF. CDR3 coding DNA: TGTGCCAGCAGTCCCCTAGCGGGGAGCACAGATACGCAGTATTTT.

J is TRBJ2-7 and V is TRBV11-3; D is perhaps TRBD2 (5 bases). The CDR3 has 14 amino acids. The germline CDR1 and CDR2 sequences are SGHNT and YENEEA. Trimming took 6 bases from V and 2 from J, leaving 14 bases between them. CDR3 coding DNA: TGTGCCAGCAGTTCCGGACTCGCCGCCTACGAGCAGTACTTC. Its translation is CASSSGLAAYEQYF. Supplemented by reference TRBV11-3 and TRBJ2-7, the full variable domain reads EAGVVQSPRYKIIEKKQPVAFWCNPISGHNTLYWYLQNLGQGPELLIRYENEEAVDDSQLPKDRFSAERLKGVDSTLKIQPAELGDSAVYLCASSSGLAAYEQYFGPGTRLTVT.

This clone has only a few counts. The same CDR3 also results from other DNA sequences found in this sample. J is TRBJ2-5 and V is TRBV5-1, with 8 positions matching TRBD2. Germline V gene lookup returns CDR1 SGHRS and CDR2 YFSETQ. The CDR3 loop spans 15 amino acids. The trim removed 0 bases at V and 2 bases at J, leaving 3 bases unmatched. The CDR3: CASSLGSGAQETQYF. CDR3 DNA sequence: TGCGCCAGCAGCTTGGGTAGCGGGGCACAAGAGACCCAGTACTTC.

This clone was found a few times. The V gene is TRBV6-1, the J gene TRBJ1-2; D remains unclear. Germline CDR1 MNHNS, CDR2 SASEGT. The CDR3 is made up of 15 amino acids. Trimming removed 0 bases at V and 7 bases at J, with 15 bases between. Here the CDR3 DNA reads TGTGCCAGCAGTGAAGCGCTTCTGGTGGTGGCTGGCTACACCTTC. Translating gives CASSEALLVVAGYTF.

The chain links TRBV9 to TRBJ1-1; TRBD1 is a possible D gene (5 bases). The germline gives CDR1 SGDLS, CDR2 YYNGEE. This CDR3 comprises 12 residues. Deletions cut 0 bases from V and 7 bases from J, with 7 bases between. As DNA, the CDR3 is TGTGCCAGCAGCGTAGCTGGGGGTGAAGCTTTCTTT. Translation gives CASSVAGGEAFF.

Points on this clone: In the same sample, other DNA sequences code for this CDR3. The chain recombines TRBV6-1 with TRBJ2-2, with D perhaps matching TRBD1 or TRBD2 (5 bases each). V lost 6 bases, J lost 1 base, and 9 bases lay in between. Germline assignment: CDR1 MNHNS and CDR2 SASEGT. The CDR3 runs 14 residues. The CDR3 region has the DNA TGTGCCAGCAGCCGGGACGGGAACACCGGGGAGCTGTTTTTT. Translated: CASSRDGNTGELFF.

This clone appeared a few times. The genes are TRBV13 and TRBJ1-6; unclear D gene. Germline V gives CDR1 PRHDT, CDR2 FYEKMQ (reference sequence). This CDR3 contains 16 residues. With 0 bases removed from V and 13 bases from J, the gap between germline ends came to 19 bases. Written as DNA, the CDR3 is TGTGCCAGCAGCTTAGGGGCGAGCCCGGGTTCTGATCCCCTCCACTTT. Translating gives CASSLGASPGSDPLHF. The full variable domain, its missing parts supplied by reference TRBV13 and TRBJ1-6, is AAGVIQSPRHLIKEKRETATLKCYPIPRHDTVYWYQQGPGQDPQFLISFYEKMQSDKGSIPDRFSAQQFSDYHSELNMSSLELGDSALYFCASSLGASPGSDPLHFGNGTRLTVT.

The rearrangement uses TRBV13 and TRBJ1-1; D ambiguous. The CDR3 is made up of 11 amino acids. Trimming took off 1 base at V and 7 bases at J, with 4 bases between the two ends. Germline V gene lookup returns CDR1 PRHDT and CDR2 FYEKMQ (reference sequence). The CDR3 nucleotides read TGTGCCAGCAGCTTAGATCTTGAAGCTTTCTTT. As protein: CASSLDLEAFF.

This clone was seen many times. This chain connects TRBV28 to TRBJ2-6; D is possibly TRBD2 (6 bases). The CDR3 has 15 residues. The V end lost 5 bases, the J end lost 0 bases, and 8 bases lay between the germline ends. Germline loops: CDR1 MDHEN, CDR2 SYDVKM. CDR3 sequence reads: CASSIGSSGANVLTF. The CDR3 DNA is TGTGCCAGCAGTATCGGGAGCTCTGGGGCCAACGTCCTGACTTTC.

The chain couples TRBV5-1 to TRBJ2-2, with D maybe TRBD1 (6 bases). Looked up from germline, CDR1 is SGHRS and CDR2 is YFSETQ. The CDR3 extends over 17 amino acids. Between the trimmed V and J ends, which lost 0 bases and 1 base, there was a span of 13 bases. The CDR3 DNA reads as TGCGCCAGCAGCTTGGGACCGACAGGAGTGAACACCGGGGAGCTGTTTTTT. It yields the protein CASSLGPTGVNTGELFF.

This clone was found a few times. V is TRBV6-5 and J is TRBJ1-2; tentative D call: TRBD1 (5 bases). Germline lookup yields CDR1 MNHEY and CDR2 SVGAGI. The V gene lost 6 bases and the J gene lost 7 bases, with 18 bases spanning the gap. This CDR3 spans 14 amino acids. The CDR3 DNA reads TGTGCCAGCAGCAACTACCCCAGAGGGGCTGGCTACACCTTC. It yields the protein CASSNYPRGAGYTF.

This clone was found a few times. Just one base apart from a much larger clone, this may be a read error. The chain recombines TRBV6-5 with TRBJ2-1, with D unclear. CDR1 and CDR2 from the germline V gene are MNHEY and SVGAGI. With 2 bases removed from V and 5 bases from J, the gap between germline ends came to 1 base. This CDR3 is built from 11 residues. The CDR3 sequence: CASSYNNEQFF. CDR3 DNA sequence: TGTGCCAGCAGTTACAACAATGAGCAGTTCTTC.

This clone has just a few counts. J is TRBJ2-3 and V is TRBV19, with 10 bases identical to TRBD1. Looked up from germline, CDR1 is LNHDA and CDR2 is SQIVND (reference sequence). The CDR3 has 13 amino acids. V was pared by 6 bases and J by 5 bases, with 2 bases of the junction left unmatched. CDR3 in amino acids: CASSRTGGDTQYF. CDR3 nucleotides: TGTGCCAGTAGCCGGACAGGGGGAGATACGCAGTATTTT. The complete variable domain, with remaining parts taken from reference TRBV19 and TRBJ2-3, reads DGGITQSPKYLFRKEGQNVTLSCEQNLNHDAMYWYRQDPGQGLRLIYYSQIVNDFQKGDIAEGYSVSREKKESFPLTVTSAQKNPTAFYLCASSRTGGDTQYFGPGTRLTVL.

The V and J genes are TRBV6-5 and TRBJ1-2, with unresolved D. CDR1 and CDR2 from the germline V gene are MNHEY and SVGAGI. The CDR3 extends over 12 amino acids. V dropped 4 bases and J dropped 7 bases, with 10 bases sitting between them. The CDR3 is CASSSTAGGYTF. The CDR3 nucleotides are TGTGCCAGCAGTTCGACGGCGGGTGGCTACACCTTC.

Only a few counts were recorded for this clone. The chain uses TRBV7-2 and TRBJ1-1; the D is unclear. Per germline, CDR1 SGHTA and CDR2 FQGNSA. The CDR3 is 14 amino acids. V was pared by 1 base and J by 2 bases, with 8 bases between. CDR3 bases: TGTGCCAGCAGCTTAGGGGCAACTAACACTGAAGCTTTCTTT. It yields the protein CASSLGATNTEAFF.

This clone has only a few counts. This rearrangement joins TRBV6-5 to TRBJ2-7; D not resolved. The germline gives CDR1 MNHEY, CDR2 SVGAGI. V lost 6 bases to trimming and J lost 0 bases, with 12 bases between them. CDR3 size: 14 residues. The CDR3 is CASRRTAVSYEQYF. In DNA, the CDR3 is TGTGCCAGCAGGCGTACAGCTGTCTCCTACGAGCAGTACTTC.

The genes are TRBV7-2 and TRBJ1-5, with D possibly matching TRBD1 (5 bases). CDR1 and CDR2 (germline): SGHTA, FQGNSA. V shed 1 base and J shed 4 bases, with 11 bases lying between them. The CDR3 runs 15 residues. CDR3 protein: CASSLGGIGNQPQHF. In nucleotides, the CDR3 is TGTGCCAGCAGCTTAGGGGGGATTGGGAATCAGCCCCAGCATTTT. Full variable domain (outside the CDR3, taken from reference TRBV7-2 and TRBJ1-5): GAGVSQSPSNKVTEKGKDVELRCDPISGHTALYWYRQSLGQGLEFLIYFQGNSAPDKSGLPSDRFSAERTGGSVSTLTIQRTQQEDSAVYLCASSLGGIGNQPQHFGDGTRLSIL.

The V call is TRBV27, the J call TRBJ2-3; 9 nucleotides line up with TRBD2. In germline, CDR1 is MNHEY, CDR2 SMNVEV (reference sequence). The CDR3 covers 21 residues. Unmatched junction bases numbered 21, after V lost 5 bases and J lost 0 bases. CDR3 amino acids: CASSHLGASGVPGFSTDTQYF. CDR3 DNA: TGTGCCAGCAGTCACCTGGGGGCTAGCGGGGTCCCGGGGTTTAGCACAGATACGCAGTATTTT.